The sequence of this T cell receptor (beta chain) was determined in a study of cytomegalovirus exposure and HLA in healthy donors. Findings of the study overall: Earlier results showed most TCR beta V segments being productive about 87% or about 30% of the time. It is likely that the observed cluster of highly shared sequence variants was a sequencing artifact.

The PCR ran on 60 Vbeta and 13 Jbeta primers. TCRdb's copy holds only in-frame clones and misses some; the assay was immunoSEQ multiplex PCR. The sample records over 120,000 clones, more than 75% being singletons. Likely unrecorded immune exposures existed in these nominally healthy donors. Regarding this clone: Its antigen is not identified.

Sequenced input: PBMCs. The clonotype originates from a female donor in good health and CMV-seronegative.

CDR3 region: CAISEAGNYGYTF. The CDR3 nucleotides read TGTGCCATCAGTGAGGCAGGGAACTATGGCTACACCTTC. The genes are TRBV10-3 and TRBJ1-2, with a weak D call TRBD1 (5 bases). The CDR3 totals 13 residues. V gave up 2 bases and J gave up 2 bases, with 6 bases separating them. Germline V gives CDR1 ENHRY, CDR2 SYGVKD.